Shown below are 9 T cell receptor beta chains from a single sample sequenced in a study of shared clonotypes between healthy human individuals. Naive CD8 cells comprised CD45RO-negative, CCR7-positively selected cells, excluding terminally differentiated effector memory CD45RA+ cells. TCRdb keeps only in-frame clones here, not all; method: immunoSEQ multiplex PCR. Of almost 700,000 clones detected, roughly nine tenths appear once; the ten largest clones hold 20% to 25%. The sequenced sample was naive CD8+ T cells sorted from blood. These receptors were collected from a man aged 30-40 years in good health.

V usage is TRBV7-9 and J usage is TRBJ2-1, with D hard to call. Between the trimmed V and J ends, which lost 0 bases and 8 bases, there was a span of 8 bases. This CDR3 region has 13 residues. Germline values: CDR1 SEHNR, CDR2 FQNEAQ (reference sequence). CDR3 loop: CASSLAALDEQFF. DNA of the CDR3: TGTGCCAGCAGCTTAGCGGCTTTAGATGAGCAGTTCTTC.

The DNA of the CDR3 is TGTGCCAGCAGCGGTCTAGCGGGAGGGCTCTCCTACAATGAGCAGTTCTTC. Protein product: CASSGLAGGLSYNEQFF. The chain uses TRBV5-8 and TRBJ2-1; 12 nucleotides line up with TRBD2. Germline trimming cut 4 bases from V and 0 bases from J; bases unmatched to any gene: 5. The CDR3 has 17 amino acids. CDR1 SGHTS and CDR2 YDEGEE come from the germline V gene.

The J gene is TRBJ2-7, the V gene TRBV27; either TRBD1 or TRBD2 may fit D (7 bases each). This CDR3 is built from 14 residues. Per germline, CDR1 MNHEY and CDR2 SMNVEV (reference sequence). The germline V and J ends were trimmed by 6 bases and 2 bases, with 14 bases remaining between them. As DNA, the CDR3 is TGTGCCAGCAGCTACAGGGGAGGGACCTACGAGCAGTACTTC. This encodes CASSYRGGTYEQYF.

V usage is TRBV9 and J usage is TRBJ1-3; D is unresolved. The CDR3 loop spans 18 amino acids. The germline gives CDR1 SGDLS, CDR2 YYNGEE. V was trimmed by 0 bases and J by 0 bases, leaving 16 bases between them. The chain's CDR3 is CASSVVGGLEPSGNTIYF. In DNA, the CDR3 is TGTGCCAGCAGCGTAGTAGGAGGACTGGAACCCTCTGGAAACACCATATATTTT. Full variable domain (outside the CDR3, taken from reference TRBV9 and TRBJ1-3): DSGVTQTPKHLITATGQRVTLRCSPRSGDLSVYWYQQSLDQGLQFLIQYYNGEERAKGNILERFSAQQFPDLHSELNLSSLELGDSALYFCASSVVGGLEPSGNTIYFGEGSWLTVV.

The genes are TRBV7-2 and TRBJ2-5; D might be TRBD1 (6 bases). The V end lost 2 bases, the J end lost 3 bases, and 10 bases lay between the germline ends. Germline loops: CDR1 SGHTA, CDR2 FQGNSA. This CDR3 is 14 amino acids long. The DNA of the CDR3 is TGTGCCAGCAGCTTAATCGGGGACAAAGAGACCCAGTACTTC. Protein sequence: CASSLIGDKETQYF.

This clone came up once. This rearrangement joins TRBV7-9 to TRBJ2-7; D perhaps matches TRBD2 (6 bases). V dropped 5 bases and J dropped 6 bases, with 23 bases sitting between them. The germline CDR1 and CDR2 sequences are SEHNR and FQNEAQ (reference sequence). There are 16 residues in the CDR3. The CDR3: CASSGAGGEFMGEQYF. In DNA, the CDR3 is TGTGCCAGCAGCGGAGCCGGGGGTGAATTCATGGGCGAGCAGTACTTC.

V gene TRBV2 combines with J gene TRBJ2-5; 7 bases match TRBD2. Germline-derived CDR1 and CDR2 are SNHLY and FYNNEI. Losses at the gene ends were 9 bases for V and 0 bases for J; bases not matched to a gene: 4. This CDR3 region has 13 residues. CDR3 protein: CASLAVNQETQYF. CDR3 bases: TGTGCCAGTCTAGCGGTAAACCAAGAGACCCAGTACTTC.

This chain links TRBV13 with TRBJ2-3; 7 bases are shared with TRBD2. The germline V gene has CDR1 PRHDT and CDR2 FYEKMQ (reference sequence). CDR3 size: 16 residues. With 2 bases clipped from V and 2 bases from J, the junction kept 7 bases outside the gene matches. The CDR3 sequence: CASSLTSSGYTDTQYF. The CDR3 DNA is TGTGCCAGCAGCTTAACGTCTAGCGGATACACAGATACGCAGTATTTT.

The chain recombines TRBV27 with TRBJ1-5, with D possibly TRBD1 on 6 matching bases. V shed 3 bases and J shed 4 bases, with 13 bases lying between them. This CDR3 contains 15 residues. Germline V lookup: CDR1 MNHEY, CDR2 SMNVEV (reference sequence). The CDR3 coding sequence is TGTGCCAGCAGTTTGACCAGGGGTAGGAATCAGCCCCAGCATTTT. Translating gives CASSLTRGRNQPQHF.